The 3 T cell receptor beta chains in this list originate from one sample, sequenced in a study of OX40 agonist ivuxolimab in advanced cancers. Libraries were made using the immunoSEQ multiplex PCR assay. Entries here come from immuneACCESS through TCRdb and include only in-frame sequences with V and J called. Some clones fail to appear in such tables; in the studies checked, an unresolved V gene covers under half of the shortfall, and the cause of the remainder is unknown. The sample contains some 100,000 clones, 70% to 90% of them found a single time. The biggest ten clones account for around 0.8% of the sample. The starting material was CD4+ or CD8+ T cells sorted from blood, obtained in a trial of the OX40 agonist ivuxolimab. Receptors were obtained from an adult with an advanced solid tumor such as melanoma, head and neck, liver or kidney cancer.

The rearrangement joins TRBV29-1 to TRBJ2-2; D gene ambiguous. Germline V gene lookup returns CDR1 SQVTM and CDR2 ANQGSEA. Trimming stripped 4 bases from V and 2 bases from J, with 8 bases between. CDR3 length: 13 residues. CDR3 sequence: CSVANYNTGELFF. As DNA, the CDR3 is TGCAGCGTTGCCAACTACAACACCGGGGAGCTGTTTTTT.

The chain couples TRBV5-8 to TRBJ2-7, with D perhaps TRBD1 (5 bases). Germline assignment: CDR1 SGHTS and CDR2 YDEGEE. The CDR3 totals 13 residues. Between the trimmed V and J ends, which lost 2 bases and 2 bases, there was a span of 8 bases. CDR3 bases: TGTGCCAGCAGCTTTGACAGAGCCTACGAGCAGTACGTC. Its protein product is CASSFDRAYEQYV.

V gene TRBV30 combines with J gene TRBJ1-2, with D possibly being TRBD1 (5 bases). This CDR3 has 14 amino acids. CDR1 is GTSNPN and CDR2 is SVGIG in the germline V gene (reference sequence). Trimming left V 1 base short and J 7 bases short, with 16 bases between. DNA for the CDR3: TGTGCCTGGAGTGCCGACTTAAGGAGGGGTGGCTACACCTTC. Its translation is CAWSADLRRGGYTF. The variable domain in full, with the rest retrieved from reference TRBV30 and TRBJ1-2, is SQTIHQWPATLVQPVGSPLSLECTVEGTSNPNLYWYRQAAGRGLQLLFYSVGIGQISSEVPQNLSASRPQDRQFILSSKKLLLSDSGFYLCAWSADLRRGGYTFGSGTRLTVV.